Listed here are 9 T cell receptor beta chains from one sample, sequenced in a study of blood T cell repertoires in COVID-19. Clones were sequenced by immunoSEQ multiplex PCR, and TCRdb holds only the in-frame ones, with some missing. The table has approximately 380,000 clones, just over 90% seen once. The source material was PBMCs or T cells enriched from blood (not recorded which). The receptors here all came from a woman between 35 and 50 years old who had been exposed to COVID-19.

The chain is built from TRBV7-8 and TRBJ1-3; D perhaps matches TRBD1 (6 bases). The V end was cut by 7 bases, the J end by 0 bases, with 13 bases between. The CDR3 covers 15 residues. The germline V gene has CDR1 SGHVS and CDR2 FQNEAQ. The CDR3 nucleotides read TGTGCCAGCATCGGACAGACAACCTCTGGAAACACCATATATTTT. As protein: CASIGQTTSGNTIYF.

The J gene is TRBJ2-7, the V gene TRBV18, with TRBD1 identical over 7 bases. Germline CDR1 is KGHSH and CDR2 is LQKENI. The CDR3 is 16 amino acids. Trimming cost V 4 bases and J 5 bases; bases outside gene matches: 14. CDR3 in amino acids: CASSLIGQAVGDEQYF. Here the CDR3 DNA reads TGTGCCAGCTCACTTATCGGACAGGCGGTGGGGGACGAGCAGTACTTC.

V is TRBV11-3 and J is TRBJ2-1; a possible D gene is TRBD1 (6 bases). Looked up from germline, CDR1 is SGHNT and CDR2 is YENEEA. V dropped 1 base and J dropped 6 bases, with 7 bases sitting between them. The CDR3 sequence is 13 residues long. The CDR3 sequence is CASSLGTVNEQFF. In DNA, the CDR3 is TGTGCCAGCAGCTTAGGGACAGTCAATGAGCAGTTCTTC.

V usage is TRBV10-3 and J usage is TRBJ1-3; TRBD1 matches 8 bases. This CDR3 is 14 amino acids long. With 4 bases clipped from V and 8 bases from J, the junction kept 7 bases outside the gene matches. Germline CDR1 ENHRY, CDR2 SYGVKD. CDR3 sequence (DNA): TGTGCCATCAGTGCGGGACAGGCACTGGACACCATATATTTT. Amino acids: CAISAGQALDTIYF.

This clone was observed a few times. The rearrangement uses TRBV2 and TRBJ2-7; 7 bases fit TRBD2. Germline lookup yields CDR1 SNHLY and CDR2 FYNNEI. V lost 8 bases to trimming and J lost 3 bases; unmatched junction nucleotides: 7. The CDR3 contains 13 residues. CDR3 coding DNA: TGTGCCAGCGGCGGGGGAGAGGGCTACGAGCAGTACTTC. Protein sequence: CASGGGEGYEQYF.

V usage is TRBV6-2 or TRBV6-3 and J usage is TRBJ2-1; 7 positions match TRBD2. Germline trimming cut 3 bases from V and 7 bases from J; bases unmatched to any gene: 9. CDR1 and CDR2 from the germline V gene are MNHEY and SVGEGT. This CDR3 has 15 amino acids. Here the CDR3 DNA reads TGTGCCAGCAGTTATCAAAGCGGGGCTTGGAATGAGCAGTTCTTC. Encoded protein: CASSYQSGAWNEQFF.

For the CDR3, the DNA is TGCGCCAGCAGCCACCCGGGACAGGGATACTATGGCTACACCTTC. Protein sequence: CASSHPGQGYYGYTF. The chain couples TRBV4-1 to TRBJ1-2; 9 bases map to TRBD1. Germline V gives CDR1 MGHRA, CDR2 YSYEKL. V was pared by 3 bases and J by 3 bases, with 5 bases of the junction left unmatched. CDR3 length equals 15 residues.

The CDR3 region is CASSVLAGGIGEQYF. DNA for the CDR3: TGTGCCAGCAGCGTTCTAGCGGGGGGTATTGGCGAGCAGTACTTC. The chain has TRBV7-2 and TRBJ2-7; TRBD2 matches 11 bases. With 5 bases clipped from V and 6 bases from J, the junction kept 9 bases outside the gene matches. Germline CDR1 and CDR2: SGHTA and FQGNSA. The CDR3 is 15 amino acids.

V is TRBV5-1 and J is TRBJ2-7; 7 bases are a match to TRBD1. The CDR3 loop spans 16 amino acids. J lost 2 bases, V lost 0 bases, and 8 bases had no gene match. CDR1 is SGHRS and CDR2 is YFSETQ in the germline V gene. DNA for the CDR3: TGCGCCAGCAGCTTGGAGCCAACCGGGACAGCCTACGAGCAGTACTTC. Its protein is CASSLEPTGTAYEQYF.